Presented here are 24 T cell receptor beta chains from one specimen sequenced in a study of vaccination effects on CD4 cells after COVID-19. Sequenced by immunoSEQ multiplex PCR; TCRdb stores in-frame clones only, minus some. The sample lists more than 25,000 clones; around 85% were seen once. Sequencing followed a ViraFEST assay step that expanded antigen-specific CD4+ T cells with viral peptide pools. Once cultured for roughly nine days, the cells underwent separation to obtain CD4+ T cells. Of the BNT162b2 and mRNA-1273 vaccines, participants received two doses of one or the other. No antigen is known for these receptors. The sequencing here drew on CD4+ T cells from PBMCs cultured with SARS-CoV-2 spike peptides, taken after COVID-19 vaccination. These receptors were collected from a human donor who received a COVID-19 vaccine. Some clones in this sample may be carry-over from other donors' samples.

This chain links TRBV7-9 with TRBJ2-1; 12 nucleotides agree with TRBD2. This CDR3 region has 19 residues. Germline V gene data show CDR1 as SEHNR and CDR2 as FQNEAQ (reference sequence). The V gene end was trimmed by 1 base and the J gene end by 3 bases; junction bases not matched to a gene: 10. Here the CDR3 reads CASSLGDLLAGGLYNEQFF. Here the CDR3 DNA reads TGTGCCAGCAGCTTAGGCGACTTACTAGCGGGGGGACTCTACAATGAGCAGTTCTTC.

The chain carries TRBV30 and TRBJ2-1, with 12 bases matching TRBD2. Germline V gene data show CDR1 as GTSNPN and CDR2 as SVGIG (reference sequence). The CDR3 length is 14 residues. V shed 3 bases, J shed 5 bases, and the junction held 2 bases outside the gene matches. This chain's CDR3 is CAWSSSGGDNEQFF. In nucleotides, the CDR3 is TGTGCCTGGAGCTCTAGCGGGGGGGACAATGAGCAGTTCTTC.

The chain combines TRBV5-6 with TRBJ2-5; D may be TRBD2 (5 bases). The germline CDR1 and CDR2 sequences are SGHDT and YYEEEE. V was trimmed by 4 bases and J by 4 bases, leaving 14 bases between them. CDR3 length equals 14 residues. The CDR3 bases are TGTGCCAGCAGCACTAAGGCGGGCGGAGAGACCCAGTACTTC. Residues: CASSTKAGGETQYF.

This sequence joins TRBV29-1 and TRBJ1-1, with 7 bases lining up with TRBD1. The germline gives CDR1 SQVTM, CDR2 ANQGSEA. The CDR3 contains 12 residues. V was pared by 7 bases and J by 0 bases, with 2 bases of the junction left unmatched. CDR3 DNA: TGCAGCGCGGGACAGATGAACACTGAAGCTTTCTTT. Protein: CSAGQMNTEAFF.

The genes are TRBV6-5 and TRBJ1-1; 8 nucleotides align to TRBD1. CDR1 is MNHEY and CDR2 is SVGAGI in the germline V gene. V lost 0 bases to trimming and J lost 0 bases; unmatched junction nucleotides: 3. This CDR3 contains 16 residues. The CDR3 loop is CASSYSSGGLNTEAFF. As DNA, the CDR3 is TGTGCCAGCAGTTACTCGTCAGGGGGCTTGAACACTGAAGCTTTCTTT.

The genes are TRBV3-1 (or the pseudogene TRBV3-2) and TRBJ1-2, with D maybe TRBD1 (5 bases). CDR1 and CDR2 from the germline V gene are LGHDT and YNNKEL (reference sequence). The CDR3 is 14 amino acids. V shed 1 base and J shed 2 bases, with 8 bases lying between them. The DNA of the CDR3 is TGTGCCAGCAGCCAAGTCGCAGGGAACTATGGCTACACCTTC. Protein sequence: CASSQVAGNYGYTF.

The V and J genes are TRBV20-1 and TRBJ1-1; D gene unclear. The V gene's germline CDR1 is DFQATT and CDR2 SNEGSKA (reference sequence). This CDR3 is 11 amino acids long. V was trimmed by 4 bases and J by 1 base, leaving 4 bases between them. The CDR3 spells CSANANTEAFF. The DNA of the CDR3 is TGCAGTGCTAACGCGAACACTGAAGCTTTCTTT.

The chain recombines TRBV21-1 with TRBJ1-5. TRBV21-1 is tagged as a pseudogene. The CDR3 consists of 20 residues. This CDR3 is CASSKPLGGSRGGSNQPQHF. CDR3 bases: TGTGCCAGCAGCAAGCCCCTTGGAGGGAGTAGAGGAGGAAGCAATCAGCCCCAGCATTTT.

Here the CDR3 DNA reads TGTGCCAGCAGGTATACAGGGGGCGAGCAGTTCTTC. As protein: CASRYTGGEQFF. This rearrangement joins TRBV6-5 to TRBJ2-1; TRBD1 matches 9 bases. The J segment lost 10 bases and the V segment lost 6 bases, leaving 4 bases of the junction unmatched. The CDR3 runs to 12 residues. Germline CDR1 and CDR2: MNHEY and SVGAGI.

This chain links TRBV24-1 with TRBJ2-3; D uncertain. The CDR3 covers 15 residues. Germline V gene data show CDR1 as KGHDR and CDR2 as SFDVKD. The V gene lost 1 base and the J gene lost 0 bases, with 7 bases spanning the gap. CDR3 DNA sequence: TGTGCCACCAGTGATTTCGGTGGAAGCACAGATACGCAGTATTTT. It translates to CATSDFGGSTDTQYF.

The V gene is TRBV18, the J gene TRBJ1-3; 9 nucleotides align to TRBD1. The CDR3 extends over 15 amino acids. J lost 8 bases, V lost 3 bases, and 8 bases had no gene match. Germline V gives CDR1 KGHSH, CDR2 LQKENI. The CDR3 sequence is CASSPTTGGADTIYF. The CDR3 nucleotides read TGTGCCAGCTCACCTACTACAGGGGGCGCGGACACCATATATTTT.

The chain joins TRBV29-1 to TRBJ1-5; 7 bases are a match to TRBD1. From germline, CDR1 is SQVTM and CDR2 ANQGSEA. V shed 4 bases, J shed 3 bases, and the junction held 3 bases outside the gene matches. The CDR3 is 13 residues long. This CDR3 is CSVGTGVNQPQHF. The DNA for the CDR3 is TGCAGCGTTGGGACAGGAGTCAATCAGCCCCAGCATTTT. The complete variable domain, with remaining parts taken from reference TRBV29-1 and TRBJ1-5, reads SAVISQKPSRDICQRGTSLTIQCQVDSQVTMMFWYRQQPGQSLTLIATANQGSEATYESGFVIDKFPISRPNLTFSTLTVSNMSPEDSSIYLCSVGTGVNQPQHFGDGTRLSIL.

The chain uses TRBV7-2 and TRBJ1-4, with 7 bases fitting TRBD1. The junction had 4 bases not matched to a gene; V was cut back by 4 bases and J by 2 bases. Germline CDR1 is SGHTA and CDR2 is FQGNSA. The CDR3 length is 15 residues. CDR3: CASSSTGLTNEKLFF. The CDR3 DNA sequence: TGTGCCAGCAGCTCGACAGGGTTGACTAATGAAAAACTGTTTTTT.

V and J are TRBV6-5 and TRBJ1-2; 7 bases agree with TRBD1. With 5 bases clipped from V and 6 bases from J, the junction kept 12 bases outside the gene matches. Germline CDR1 reads MNHEY; CDR2 reads SVGAGI. The CDR3 contains 15 residues. The CDR3 bases are TGTGCCAGCAGTAAGACTTCCGGGACAGTCCATGGCTACACCTTC. It encodes CASSKTSGTVHGYTF.

V and J are TRBV11-2 and TRBJ2-2; 11 bases agree with TRBD2. Losses at the gene ends were 7 bases for V and 5 bases for J; bases not matched to a gene: 6. The CDR3 spans 15 residues. Germline V gene lookup returns CDR1 SGHAT and CDR2 FQNNGV. CDR3 nucleotide sequence: TGTGCCAGCAACCAACTAGCGGGGGTGACCGGGGAGCTGTTTTTT. Protein sequence: CASNQLAGVTGELFF.

The chain uses TRBV9 and TRBJ2-1, with D tentatively TRBD1 or TRBD2 (5 bases each). CDR3 length: 14 residues. CDR1 and CDR2 from the germline V gene are SGDLS and YYNGEE. V was shortened by 2 bases and J by 9 bases, with 15 bases between the two germline ends. CDR3 coding DNA: TGTGCCAGCAGCGTGGGGACGGCCCTCGGTGAGCAGTTCTTC. Protein product: CASSVGTALGEQFF. Complete variable domain (other parts from reference TRBV9 and TRBJ2-1): DSGVTQTPKHLITATGQRVTLRCSPRSGDLSVYWYQQSLDQGLQFLIQYYNGEERAKGNILERFSAQQFPDLHSELNLSSLELGDSALYFCASSVGTALGEQFFGPGTRLTVL.

The J gene is TRBJ2-5, the V gene TRBV5-5; 7 bases agree with TRBD1. V dropped 7 bases and J dropped 5; count of bases not matched to a gene: 5. Germline V lookup: CDR1 SGHKS, CDR2 YYEKEE (reference sequence). CDR3 size: 12 residues. The CDR3 sequence: CASGRQGETQYF. CDR3 bases: TGTGCCAGCGGGAGACAGGGTGAGACCCAGTACTTC. The entire variable domain, with the rest obtained from reference TRBV5-5 and TRBJ2-5, is as follows: DAGVTQSPTHLIKTRGQQVTLRCSPISGHKSVSWYQQVLGQGPQFIFQYYEKEERGRGNFPDRFSARQFPNYSSELNVNALLLGDSALYLCASGRQGETQYFGPGTRLLVL.

This clone was recorded a few times. This sequence joins TRBV27 and TRBJ1-5, with TRBD1 matching 10 bases. Germline CDR1 is MNHEY and CDR2 is SMNVEV (reference sequence). The junction had 9 bases not matched to a gene; V was cut back by 5 bases and J by 5 bases. This CDR3 is built from 16 residues. In DNA form, the CDR3 reads TGTGCCAGCAGTCCGTTGGACAGGGGGTCGCATCAGCCCCAGCATTTT. It codes for CASSPLDRGSHQPQHF.

This clone showed up just once. This chain links TRBV2 with TRBJ2-5, with 10 bases fitting TRBD1. V gave up 4 bases and J gave up 4 bases; unmatched junction bases: 6. Germline V CDR1 and CDR2: SNHLY, FYNNEI. CDR3 length: 15 residues. CDR3 loop: CASSVDRGLAETQYF. The CDR3 nucleotides are TGTGCCAGCAGTGTTGACAGGGGGCTGGCAGAGACCCAGTACTTC.

This clone is medium-sized within its sample. The chain recombines TRBV2 with TRBJ2-5; 9 bases map to TRBD2. V lost 8 bases to trimming and J lost 0 bases; unmatched junction nucleotides: 16. The CDR3 is 18 amino acids. Germline assignment: CDR1 SNHLY and CDR2 FYNNEI. Written as DNA, the CDR3 is TGTGCCAGCTCCATGTCTCCATTTAGCGGGGGACACCAAGAGACCCAGTACTTC. Translating gives CASSMSPFSGGHQETQYF.

The chain is built from TRBV15 and TRBJ2-3; D unresolved. Germline V gives CDR1 LNHNV, CDR2 YYDKDF (reference sequence). The CDR3 extends over 15 amino acids. Trimming removed 2 bases at V and 2 bases at J, with 11 bases between. The CDR3 sequence: CATSRNRAPTDTQYF. For the CDR3, the DNA is TGTGCCACCAGCAGAAACCGGGCCCCCACAGATACGCAGTATTTT.

This rearrangement joins TRBV7-2 to TRBJ2-1, with 9 nucleotides matching TRBD2. The CDR3 has 15 residues. The V gene's germline CDR1 is SGHTA and CDR2 FQGNSA. Trimming cost V 5 bases and J 9 bases; bases outside gene matches: 11. Here the CDR3 reads CASSLGLAPNFEQFF. As DNA, the CDR3 is TGTGCCAGCAGCCTGGGACTAGCTCCCAACTTTGAGCAGTTCTTC.

For the CDR3, the DNA is TGTGCCAGCAGCTTAGGGACAGGGGGTGGACAGCCCCAGCATTTT. Protein: CASSLGTGGGQPQHF. This chain joins TRBV7-9 and TRBJ1-5; 10 bases fit TRBD1. V was pared by 1 base and J by 7 bases, with 4 bases of the junction left unmatched. The CDR3 covers 15 residues. Germline CDR1 is SEHNR and CDR2 is FQNEAQ (reference sequence).

The table lists this clone with a count of one. This chain uses TRBV29-1 with TRBJ1-1, with 8 bases matching TRBD1. The V segment lost 6 bases and the J segment 6 bases; nucleotides outside the gene matches: 12. The CDR3 consists of 14 residues. From germline, CDR1 is SQVTM and CDR2 ANQGSEA. CDR3 DNA sequence: TGCAGCGTAAGCAGGCTTACAGGGGGGGCTGAAGCTTTCTTT. Protein: CSVSRLTGGAEAFF.